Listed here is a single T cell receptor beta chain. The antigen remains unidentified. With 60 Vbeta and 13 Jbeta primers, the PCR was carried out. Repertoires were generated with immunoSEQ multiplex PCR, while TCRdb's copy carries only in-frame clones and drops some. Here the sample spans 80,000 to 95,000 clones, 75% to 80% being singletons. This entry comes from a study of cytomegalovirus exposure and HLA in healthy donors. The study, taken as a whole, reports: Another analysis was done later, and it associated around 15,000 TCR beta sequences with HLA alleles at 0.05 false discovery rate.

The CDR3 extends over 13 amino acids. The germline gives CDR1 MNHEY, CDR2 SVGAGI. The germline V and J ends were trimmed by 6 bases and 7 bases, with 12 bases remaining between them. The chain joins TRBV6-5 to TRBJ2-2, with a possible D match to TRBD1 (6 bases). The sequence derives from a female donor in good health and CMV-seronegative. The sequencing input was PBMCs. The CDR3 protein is CASSGQRGGELFF. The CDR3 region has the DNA TGTGCCAGCAGCGGACAGCGAGGCGGGGAGCTGTTTTTT.